The 15 T cell receptor beta chains listed next were all sequenced from one sample in a study of cytomegalovirus exposure and HLA in healthy donors. It was with 60 Vbeta and 13 Jbeta primers that the PCR ran. Assay: immunoSEQ multiplex PCR; the TCRdb copy retains only in-frame clones and omits some. Of roughly 150,000 clones in the sample, approximately 88% were seen once. The specimen was PBMCs. These receptors were obtained from a woman in her late teens or twenties in good health and CMV-seronegative.

The chain carries TRBV5-1 and TRBJ1-4, with 9 bases lining up with TRBD1. The CDR3 sequence is 16 residues long. V lost 4 bases to trimming and J lost 5 bases; unmatched junction nucleotides: 9. CDR1 and CDR2 (germline): SGHRS, YFSETQ. CDR3 sequence: CASSTGSGQGNEKLFF. DNA of the CDR3: TGCGCCAGCAGCACGGGCAGCGGACAGGGGAATGAAAAACTGTTTTTT.

The chain links TRBV9 to TRBJ2-1, with D hard to call. Trimming shortened V by 4 bases and J by 0 bases, and 8 bases separated the two germline ends. From germline, CDR1 is SGDLS and CDR2 YYNGEE. CDR3 length: 14 amino acids. The CDR3 DNA is TGTGCCAGCAGCAAAGTGGCCTCCTACAATGAGCAGTTCTTC. Encoded protein: CASSKVASYNEQFF.

This sequence joins TRBV7-9 and TRBJ1-2; 10 positions match TRBD1. From germline, CDR1 is SEHNR and CDR2 FQNEAQ (reference sequence). Losses at the gene ends were 6 bases for V and 8 bases for J; bases not matched to a gene: 12. This CDR3 is built from 15 residues. The CDR3 reads CASRVSGGTGDGYTF. CDR3 sequence (DNA): TGTGCCAGCAGGGTATCCGGCGGGACAGGGGACGGCTACACCTTC.

The chain is built from TRBV6-1 and TRBJ2-2; the D gene is possibly TRBD2 (7 bases). V lost 4 bases and J 7 bases, leaving 19 bases between the germline ends. The CDR3 runs 16 residues. Germline V gives CDR1 MNHNS, CDR2 SASEGT. This CDR3 is CASSAGVGGPVGELFF. CDR3 nucleotide sequence: TGTGCCAGCAGTGCTGGGGTGGGGGGGCCGGTCGGGGAGCTGTTTTTT.

This rearrangement joins TRBV19 to TRBJ2-5, with a possible D match to TRBD2 (7 bases). CDR1 is LNHDA and CDR2 is SQIVND in the germline V gene (reference sequence). The CDR3 is 13 residues long. V lost 9 bases, J lost 1 base, and 12 bases lay in between. CDR3 sequence: CASTRGAQETQYF. As DNA, the CDR3 is TGTGCCAGCACCCGGGGGGCCCAAGAGACCCAGTACTTC.

This chain connects TRBV28 to TRBJ2-7; D is undetermined. CDR1 MDHEN and CDR2 SYDVKM come from the germline V gene. The CDR3 is 13 amino acids. V gave up 2 bases and J gave up 2 bases, with 7 bases separating them. CDR3 sequence: CASSLAGPYEQYF. The DNA for the CDR3 is TGTGCCAGCAGTTTAGCAGGCCCCTACGAGCAGTACTTC.

This chain joins TRBV4-1 and TRBJ2-5; possible D gene TRBD1, 5 bases. The V gene's germline CDR1 is MGHRA and CDR2 YSYEKL. CDR3 size: 15 residues. Trimming removed 4 bases from V and 4 bases from J, with 16 bases in between. The CDR3 loop reads CASSPQGINRETQYF. In nucleotides, the CDR3 is TGCGCCAGCAGCCCCCAGGGTATAAACCGAGAGACCCAGTACTTC.

The chain couples TRBV5-1 to TRBJ2-3; D remains ambiguous. V was cut by 5 bases and J by 2 bases, with 12 bases left in between. This CDR3 is built from 14 residues. Germline V gives CDR1 SGHRS, CDR2 YFSETQ. Here the CDR3 reads CASSPGENTDTQYF. The CDR3 DNA follows: TGCGCCAGCAGTCCAGGCGAAAACACAGATACGCAGTATTTT.

The chain employs TRBV5-4 and TRBJ1-1; D might be TRBD1 (5 bases). Trimming left V 0 bases short and J 0 bases short, with 15 bases between. CDR3 length equals 17 residues. Germline values: CDR1 SGHNT, CDR2 YYREEE (reference sequence). The CDR3 coding sequence is TGTGCCAGCAGCTTGGGGGGCAGCGCTTACATGAACACTGAAGCTTTCTTT. Residues: CASSLGGSAYMNTEAFF.

This clone was counted a single time. In DNA, the CDR3 is TGTGCCAGCAGTCCGGGTTCCAAAAATTCACCCCTCCACTTT. It codes for CASSPGSKNSPLHF. The chain is built from TRBV6-5 and TRBJ1-6; D gene ambiguous. Germline V gene sequence: CDR1 MNHEY, CDR2 SVGAGI. Trimming took 5 bases from V and 7 from J, leaving 12 bases between them. The CDR3 is made up of 14 amino acids.

The gene calls are TRBV28 and TRBJ2-2; D possibly corresponds to TRBD1 (5 bases). The CDR3 consists of 13 residues. Trimming stripped 6 bases from V and 5 bases from J, with 10 bases between. Germline V lookup: CDR1 MDHEN, CDR2 SYDVKM. The CDR3 is CASRIYRTGELFF. The DNA of the CDR3 is TGTGCCAGCAGGATTTACAGGACCGGGGAGCTGTTTTTT.

The CDR3: CASSLDRGGVGDTQYF. For the CDR3, the DNA is TGTGCCAGCAGCTTAGATCGGGGGGGGGTGGGAGATACGCAGTATTTT. V usage is TRBV11-2 and J usage is TRBJ2-3; 8 nucleotides match TRBD2. The CDR3 has 16 amino acids. V gave up 0 bases and J gave up 5 bases; unmatched junction bases: 7. Looked up from germline, CDR1 is SGHAT and CDR2 is FQNNGV.

The sample holds a few counts of this clone. The rearrangement joins TRBV2 to TRBJ1-1; D might be TRBD1 (5 bases). From germline, CDR1 is SNHLY and CDR2 FYNNEI. The CDR3 is 12 residues long. V shed 10 bases and J shed 6 bases, with 15 bases lying between them. CDR3: CATTTDRAEAFF. CDR3 nucleotides: TGTGCCACCACCACCGACAGAGCTGAAGCTTTCTTT.

The rearrangement links TRBV5-5 to TRBJ1-2, with 9 bases aligning to TRBD1. The ends lost 4 bases at V and 5 bases at J; junction bases unmatched: 21. This CDR3 is built from 19 residues. Germline CDR1 reads SGHKS; CDR2 reads YYEKEE (reference sequence). CDR3 region: CASSRTKGDRDRDYYGYTF. The CDR3 DNA reads as TGTGCCAGCAGCCGTACGAAAGGGGATAGGGACAGGGATTATTATGGCTACACCTTC.

J is TRBJ2-5 and V is TRBV13; D is undetermined. CDR1 and CDR2 from the germline V gene are PRHDT and FYEKMQ (reference sequence). Trimming cost V 4 bases and J 4 bases, with 10 bases left between them. This CDR3 comprises 13 residues. The CDR3 here is CASSSTFSETQYF. The DNA of the CDR3 is TGTGCCAGCAGCTCTACTTTTTCAGAGACCCAGTACTTC.